The T cell receptor (beta chain) under discussion was sequenced for a study of blood T cell repertoires in COVID-19 (dated by TCRdb to the early 2020s). For the study in its entirety: Samples covering the acute and convalescent phases of COVID-19 were provided by collaborators in the United States, Italy and Spain. The material from the prospective study consisted of cDNA or gDNA derived from T cells, B-cell-depleted T cells, or PBMCs. Deeply sampled blood TCRbeta repertoires from subjects exposed to, actively infected with, or recovered from COVID-19 were included in the dataset. The repertoires were released in a freely available public database meant as a resource for research on the immune response to SARS-CoV-2. The samples were drawn from two sources: the first 160 participants of the ongoing ImmuneRACE study, and fewer than 1,500 subjects contributed by 6 global collaborators. The sample metadata nearly always contained a de-identified subject ID, COVID-19 status, age in years and sex. HLA class I and class II types, where available, came from metadata supplied by the sample provider rather than from assay-based typing.

Here is what the overall study found, with its caveats: The amount of clinical and demographic metadata varied by source and participant and was provided uncurated.

Note on this clone: No antigen is known for it. No much larger clone exists at a distance of one base, and base qualities are not known.

The collaborating institutions used their own protocols to collect whole blood in K2EDTA tubes. Collaborator samples were shipped for TCRbeta analysis as frozen whole blood, isolated PBMCs, or DNA extracted from either sample type. TCRbeta CDR3 regions were amplified from genomic DNA using the immunoSEQ Assay, a bias-controlled multiplex PCR. Per the original workflow: Within the assay, amplification of reference gene primers was used to estimate how many nucleated cells each sample contained. To quantify the absolute abundance of each unique TCRbeta CDR3 rearrangement, sequence reads were collapsed and filtered. For each sample, productive Simpson clonality was calculated by taking the square root of Simpson's diversity index across productive rearrangements. TCRdb retrieved this table from immuneACCESS and kept in-frame rearrangements only. Not all clones are present; in checked studies, unresolved V genes account for under half, and no reason is known for the remainder. V and J calls and clone size come straight from that table; D and trimming were deduced from the DNA. This sample lists 300,000 or so clones; around four fifths were detected once. The top ten clones comprise around 4.2% of the sample.

CDR1 and CDR2, per the germline V gene, are MRHNA and SNTAGT. From the cysteine up to the phenylalanine, the CDR3 has a length of 16 residues. CDR3 DNA is the only sequence kept; it has 48 bases, read in frame from the first base. Trimming at the junction amounts to 0 bases on V and 0 bases on J, and the germline ends lie 12 bases apart. In this chain, TRBV6-4 is recombined with TRBJ2-7; matching of 5 bases hints at TRBD1 as the D gene. This receptor was taken from a woman between 50 and 59 years old with active or convalescent COVID-19. The specimen was peripheral blood. The CDR3 protein: CASSDSMQGYSYEQYF. At the DNA level, the sequence is TGTGCCAGCAGTGACTCGATGCAGGGATACTCCTACGAGCAGTACTTC.